This T cell receptor beta chain originates from a study of T-cell memory formation after mild COVID-19. This clonotype was counted only a few times. MiXCR was run by TCRdb on the 5' RACE reads, yielding one entry per CDR3 protein. The repertoire holds about 200,000 distinct CDR3 sequences, 9% to 10% seen once, with roughly 4% in the top ten. The V and J ends lost 1 base and 0 bases respectively, with 5 bases between them. The CDR3 extends over 15 amino acids. From germline, CDR1 is SGHRS and CDR2 YFSETQ. The clonotype originates from a man between 18 and 29 years old who had mild COVID-19 (a few samples of this study predate the infection). Cell type and time point are not known. The material sequenced was PBMCs or a T cell subset sorted from them (not recorded which). The gene calls are TRBV5-1 and TRBJ2-6; D unresolved. CDR3 in DNA: TGCGCCAGCAGCTTGACAGTCTCTGGGGCCAACGTCCTGACTTTC. It codes for CASSLTVSGANVLTF.